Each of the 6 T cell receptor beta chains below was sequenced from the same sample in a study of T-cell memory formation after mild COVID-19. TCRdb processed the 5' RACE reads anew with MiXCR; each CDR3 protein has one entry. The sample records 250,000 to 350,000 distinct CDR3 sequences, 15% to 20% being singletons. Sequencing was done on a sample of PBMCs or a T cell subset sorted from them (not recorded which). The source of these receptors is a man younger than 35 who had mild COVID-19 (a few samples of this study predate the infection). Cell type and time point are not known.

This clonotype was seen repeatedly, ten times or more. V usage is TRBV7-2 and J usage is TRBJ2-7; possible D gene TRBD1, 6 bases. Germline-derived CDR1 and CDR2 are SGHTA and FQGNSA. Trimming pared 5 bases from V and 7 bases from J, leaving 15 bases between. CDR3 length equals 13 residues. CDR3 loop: CASSPQGLGEQYF. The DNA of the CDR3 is TGTGCCAGCAGCCCTCAGGGGCTGGGTGAGCAGTACTTC.

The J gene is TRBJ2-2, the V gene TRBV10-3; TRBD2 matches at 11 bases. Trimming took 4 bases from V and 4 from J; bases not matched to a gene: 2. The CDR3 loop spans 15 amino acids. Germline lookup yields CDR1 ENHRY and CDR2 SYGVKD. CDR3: CAISGGLAGTGELFF. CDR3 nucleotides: TGTGCCATCAGTGGAGGACTAGCGGGCACCGGGGAGCTGTTTTTT.

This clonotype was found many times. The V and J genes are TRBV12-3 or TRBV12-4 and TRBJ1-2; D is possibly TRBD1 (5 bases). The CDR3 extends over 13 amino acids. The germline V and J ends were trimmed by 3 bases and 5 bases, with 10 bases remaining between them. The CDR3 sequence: CASSLATAYGYTF. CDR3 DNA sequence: TGTGCCAGCAGTTTGGCGACAGCGTATGGCTACACCTTC.

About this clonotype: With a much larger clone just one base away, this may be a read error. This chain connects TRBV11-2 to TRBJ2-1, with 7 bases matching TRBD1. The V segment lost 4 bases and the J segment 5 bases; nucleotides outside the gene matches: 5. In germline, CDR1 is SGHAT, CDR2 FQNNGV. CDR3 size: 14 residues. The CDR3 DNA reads TGTGCCAGCAGCTCCGACAGGGTAGACAATGAGCAGTTCTTC. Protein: CASSSDRVDNEQFF.

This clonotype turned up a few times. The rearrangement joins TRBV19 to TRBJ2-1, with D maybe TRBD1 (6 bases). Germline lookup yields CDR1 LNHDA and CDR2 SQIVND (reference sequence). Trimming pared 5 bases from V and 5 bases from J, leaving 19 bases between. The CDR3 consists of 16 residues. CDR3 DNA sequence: TGTGCCAGTAGTCGGCGATCCGGGACATTAAACAATGAGCAGTTCTTC. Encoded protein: CASSRRSGTLNNEQFF.

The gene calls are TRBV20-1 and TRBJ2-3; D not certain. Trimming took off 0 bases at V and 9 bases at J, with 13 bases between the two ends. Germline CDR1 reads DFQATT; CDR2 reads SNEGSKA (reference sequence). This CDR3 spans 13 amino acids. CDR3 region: CSARDLVRVTQYF. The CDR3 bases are TGCAGTGCTAGAGATTTAGTCAGAGTGACGCAGTATTTT.